Each of the 25 T cell receptor beta chains below was sequenced from the same sample in a study of blood T cells in healthy people across ages. Primed by a sample-barcoded 5' primer and a J-beta primer mix, a second PCR proceeded for about 6 to 11 cycles. MiXCR, run by TCRdb on the 5' RACE reads, gives a single entry per CDR3 protein. The data show more than 700,000 distinct CDR3 sequences, with about 55% seen just once and 41% held by the top ten. The specimen sequenced was blood. The receptors were sampled from a man aged 80 or over in good health.

This chain uses TRBV7-9 with TRBJ2-2, with D possibly matching TRBD1 (5 bases). V gave up 4 bases and J gave up 2 bases, with 14 bases separating them. CDR1 and CDR2 from the germline V gene are SEHNR and FQNEAQ (reference sequence). The CDR3 consists of 16 residues. CDR3 loop: CASSSQRTTNTGELFF. In nucleotides, the CDR3 is TGTGCCAGCAGCTCCCAACGGACAACTAACACCGGGGAGCTGTTTTTT.

The chain recombines TRBV9 with TRBJ1-6, with D tentatively TRBD1 (5 bases). CDR3 length: 15 residues. The germline CDR1 and CDR2 sequences are SGDLS and YYNGEE. Between the trimmed V and J ends, which lost 4 bases and 7 bases, there was a span of 15 bases. The CDR3 reads CASSTFGAENSPLHF. The CDR3 nucleotides read TGTGCCAGCAGCACTTTCGGGGCGGAAAATTCACCCCTCCACTTT.

This clonotype has a handful of counts. At one end the junction does not follow the germline gene, possibly because of a read error. V is TRBV5-1 and J is TRBJ1-2; D is unresolved. Germline CDR1 is SGHRS and CDR2 is YFSETQ. The CDR3 has 12 residues. The CDR3 spells CASSLTNYGYTF. The CDR3 DNA is TGTGCCAGCAGCCTTACTAACTATGGCTACACCTTC.

The chain employs TRBV9 and TRBJ2-3; 8 bases line up with TRBD2. J gave up 5 bases and V 4 bases, and 3 bases lay outside the gene matches. Germline V gene lookup returns CDR1 SGDLS and CDR2 YYNGEE. CDR3 size: 13 residues. The CDR3 bases are TGTGCCAGCAGCTCGGGAGGGGAAGATACGCAGTATTTT. It codes for CASSSGGEDTQYF.

The J gene is TRBJ2-7, the V gene TRBV29-1, with D uncertain. CDR1 SQVTM and CDR2 ANQGSEA come from the germline V gene. The ends were cut back, 7 bases at V and 6 bases at J, with 16 bases in the middle. The CDR3 consists of 12 residues. CDR3 sequence: CSAPDISGEQYF. The CDR3 DNA reads as TGCAGCGCACCAGACATCTCAGGCGAGCAGTACTTC.

V is TRBV7-9 and J is TRBJ2-7; 7 nucleotides line up with TRBD2. With 4 bases clipped from V and 2 bases from J, the junction kept 8 bases outside the gene matches. CDR1 and CDR2 from the germline V gene are SEHNR and FQNEAQ (reference sequence). The CDR3 sequence is 15 residues long. This CDR3 reads CASSSGGSYTYEQYF. In DNA form, the CDR3 reads TGTGCCAGCAGCTCGGGCGGGAGCTACACCTACGAGCAGTACTTC.

The chain links TRBV19 to TRBJ2-6; D gene unclear. The germline V gene encodes CDR1 LNHDA and CDR2 SQIVND (reference sequence). The CDR3 extends over 15 amino acids. Trimming took 5 bases from V and 4 from J, leaving 12 bases between them. CDR3 in amino acids: CASSSWARGANVLTF. CDR3 in DNA: TGTGCCAGTAGTTCGTGGGCGCGAGGGGCCAACGTCCTGACTTTC. Combining the CDR3 with reference TRBV19 and TRBJ2-6 gives the whole variable domain DGGITQSPKYLFRKEGQNVTLSCEQNLNHDAMYWYRQDPGQGLRLIYYSQIVNDFQKGDIAEGYSVSREKKESFPLTVTSAQKNPTAFYLCASSSWARGANVLTFGAGSRLTVL.

The V call is TRBV7-2, the J call TRBJ2-4; TRBD2 might be the D (5 bases). The CDR3 sequence is 12 residues long. V gave up 1 base and J gave up 13 bases, with 11 bases separating them. Germline V lookup: CDR1 SGHTA, CDR2 FQGNSA. The CDR3 protein is CASSLGGWEQYF. CDR3 nucleotide sequence: TGTGCCAGCAGCTTAGGGGGTTGGGAGCAGTACTTC.

V is TRBV5-1 and J is TRBJ1-2; no definite D call. Germline V gives CDR1 SGHRS, CDR2 YFSETQ. The CDR3 is 15 amino acids. Trimming shortened V by 2 bases and J by 1 base, and 12 bases separated the two germline ends. CDR3: CASSLLIGSNYGYTF. CDR3 coding DNA: TGCGCCAGCAGCTTATTGATTGGGAGTAACTATGGCTACACCTTC.

The V and J genes are TRBV11-1 and TRBJ2-6; 8 nucleotides agree with TRBD1. Germline-derived CDR1 and CDR2 are SGHAT and FQDESV (reference sequence). This CDR3 spans 15 amino acids. V lost 4 bases and J lost 1; bases outside the gene matches: 0. The CDR3 sequence: CASSWTGSGANVLTF. CDR3 nucleotide sequence: TGTGCCAGCAGCTGGACAGGGTCTGGGGCCAACGTCCTGACTTTC. Full variable domain (rest looked up from reference TRBV11-1 and TRBJ2-6): EAEVAQSPRYKITEKSQAVAFWCDPISGHATLYWYRQILGQGPELLVQFQDESVVDDSQLPKDRFSAERLKGVDSTLKIQPAELGDSAMYLCASSWTGSGANVLTFGAGSRLTVL.

The V call is TRBV18, the J call TRBJ2-5, with D maybe TRBD2 (6 bases). Matching the DNA end better, TRBJ2-7 makes the J call doubtful. Germline-derived CDR1 and CDR2 are KGHSH and LQKENI. The CDR3 spans 15 residues. CDR3 DNA sequence: TGTGCCAGCTCACCACTAGCGGAGGGAAATGGCGAGCAGTACTTC. This sequence encodes CASSPLAEGNGEQYF.

V gene TRBV27 combines with J gene TRBJ2-1; D is unclear. Germline V CDR1 and CDR2: MNHEY, SMNVEV (reference sequence). V was cut by 2 bases and J by 3 bases, with 14 bases left in between. This CDR3 comprises 16 residues. The CDR3 region is CASSLRAALGYNEQFF. CDR3 nucleotide sequence: TGTGCCAGCAGTTTAAGGGCAGCCCTAGGCTACAATGAGCAGTTCTTC.

The J gene is TRBJ2-5, the V gene TRBV20-1; possible D gene TRBD1, 6 bases. Germline V lookup: CDR1 DFQATT, CDR2 SNEGSKA (reference sequence). V shed 0 bases and J shed 2 bases, with 10 bases lying between them. The CDR3 sequence is 14 residues long. The CDR3, as DNA: TGCAGTGCTAGAGATCAGGGGAAGCAAGAGACCCAGTACTTC. Its protein product is CSARDQGKQETQYF.

The rearrangement uses TRBV9 and TRBJ2-1; the D is unclear. Germline values: CDR1 SGDLS, CDR2 YYNGEE. The CDR3 runs to 17 residues. Trimming took off 0 bases at V and 2 bases at J, with 15 bases between the two ends. CDR3 residues: CASSVAGAWRPYNEQFF. In DNA form, the CDR3 reads TGTGCCAGCAGCGTAGCTGGAGCGTGGCGCCCCTACAATGAGCAGTTCTTC.

The chain links TRBV3-1 to TRBJ2-7, with 7 bases fitting TRBD1. Germline CDR1 reads LGHDT; CDR2 reads YNNKEL (reference sequence). The CDR3 is made up of 15 amino acids. V shed 5 bases and J 1 base; nucleotides not matched to a gene: 8. CDR3: CASSWRGQASYEQYF. CDR3 in DNA: TGTGCCAGCAGCTGGCGAGGACAGGCGTCCTACGAGCAGTACTTC.

The chain joins TRBV2 to TRBJ1-4; possible D gene TRBD1, 5 bases. The length of the CDR3 is 13 residues. Germline loops: CDR1 SNHLY, CDR2 FYNNEI. V lost 5 bases and J 8 bases, leaving 12 bases between the germline ends. The CDR3 nucleotides are TGTGCCAGCAGTTCCGAACGGGGGGAAAAACTGTTTTTT. Its protein product is CASSSERGEKLFF.

In DNA, the CDR3 is TGCAGTCCCCGACGGGCGAACACCGGGGAGCTGTTTTTT. As protein: CSPRRANTGELFF. The rearrangement joins TRBV20-1 to TRBJ2-2; D gene uncertain. Per the germline V gene, CDR1 is DFQATT and CDR2 is SNEGSKA (reference sequence). The CDR3 runs to 13 residues. Deletions cut 8 bases from V and 0 bases from J, with 10 bases between.

This chain connects TRBV7-9 to TRBJ1-2; 8 positions match TRBD1. Losses at the gene ends were 1 base for V and 4 bases for J; bases not matched to a gene: 5. The CDR3 totals 15 residues. Germline V gene lookup returns CDR1 SEHNR and CDR2 FQNEAQ (reference sequence). CDR3: CASSLEPGGSYGYTF. The CDR3 region has the DNA TGTGCCAGCAGCTTAGAACCAGGGGGCTCCTATGGCTACACCTTC.

This clonotype was seen a handful of times. The chain joins TRBV2 to TRBJ2-6; D remains unclear. Germline V gene data show CDR1 as SNHLY and CDR2 as FYNNEI. The CDR3 spans 16 residues. Trimming removed 4 bases from V and 0 bases from J, with 10 bases in between. Written as DNA, the CDR3 is TGTGCCAGCAGTGGCGGAGTCTTCTCTGGGGCCAACGTCCTGACTTTC. As protein: CASSGGVFSGANVLTF.

This chain uses TRBV29-1 with TRBJ2-3; D gene ambiguous. Germline V gene sequence: CDR1 SQVTM, CDR2 ANQGSEA. Trimming stripped 4 bases from V and 5 bases from J, with 4 bases between. The CDR3 is 10 amino acids. CDR3 protein: CSVGIDTQYF. CDR3 in DNA: TGCAGCGTTGGCATAGATACGCAGTATTTT.

The rearrangement joins TRBV20-1 to TRBJ2-6; no reliable D call. The CDR3 is made up of 15 amino acids. V lost 4 bases to trimming and J lost 1 base, with 11 bases between them. CDR1 DFQATT and CDR2 SNEGSKA come from the germline V gene (reference sequence). CDR3 nucleotides: TGCAGTGCTACCTCCCGGGTGTCTGGGGCCAACGTCCTGACTTTC. It specifies CSATSRVSGANVLTF.

The chain uses TRBV9 and TRBJ1-2; D is unclear. From germline, CDR1 is SGDLS and CDR2 YYNGEE. The CDR3 is 11 amino acids. Trimming cost V 5 bases and J 8 bases, with 10 bases left between them. In DNA, the CDR3 is TGTGCCAGCAGTGATGAGGGAGGCTACACCTTC. Protein product: CASSDEGGYTF.

This clonotype appeared a few times. This rearrangement joins TRBV28 to TRBJ1-2; the D is unclear. The CDR3 extends over 13 amino acids. Trimming removed 8 bases from V and 8 bases from J, with 18 bases in between. The germline gives CDR1 MDHEN, CDR2 SYDVKM. CDR3 in DNA: TGTGCCAGCCGGCCGGGTTATGAAGACGGCTACACCTTC. This translates into CASRPGYEDGYTF.

The chain links TRBV9 to TRBJ2-7, with 7 nucleotides matching TRBD2. Germline loops: CDR1 SGDLS, CDR2 YYNGEE. The CDR3 has 16 residues. J was trimmed by 7 bases and V by 0 bases; bases with no gene match: 13. The CDR3 nucleotides read TGTGCCAGCAGCGTAGGGGCTAGCGGTCCCGTCAATGAGCAGTACTTC. Residues: CASSVGASGPVNEQYF.

The chain is built from TRBV24-1 and TRBJ1-2; a possible D gene is TRBD1 (5 bases). This CDR3 contains 17 residues. V lost 4 bases to trimming and J lost 3 bases, with 20 bases between them. CDR1 is KGHDR, CDR2 SFDVKD, per germline. The CDR3 nucleotides read TGTGCCACCAGTGACCCAGGAGGGGCGCCGGGCGACTATGGCTACACCTTC. Residues: CATSDPGGAPGDYGYTF.